Below are 30 T cell receptor beta chains sequenced from a single sample in a study of PD-1 blockade in mismatch repair-deficient tumors. These receptors have no known antigen. Sequencing was performed with immunoSEQ multiplex PCR; in TCRdb, only in-frame clones are kept and a portion is missing. The repertoire holds around 13,000 clones, about nine tenths seen once, with 11% in the top ten. Time point specified: identical approximately 11-day culture without peptide (control). The source material was cells cultured in vitro, sampled from a patient treated with pembrolizumab. The receptor set was obtained from an adult with mismatch repair-deficient cancer.

This clone was recorded once. J is TRBJ1-5 and V is TRBV6-6; D is perhaps TRBD1 (6 bases). Per the germline V gene, CDR1 is MNHNY and CDR2 is SVGAGI (reference sequence). This CDR3 region has 13 residues. V shed 6 bases and J shed 4 bases, with 10 bases lying between them. For the CDR3, the DNA is TGTGCCAGCAGAGGACAGCCAAATCAGCCCCAGCATTTT. Translated: CASRGQPNQPQHF.

The V gene is TRBV18, the J gene TRBJ1-2, with a weak D call TRBD1 (5 bases). V was cut by 6 bases and J by 7 bases, with 18 bases left in between. The CDR3 loop spans 14 amino acids. CDR1 KGHSH and CDR2 LQKENI come from the germline V gene. The CDR3 sequence is CASSPRDFGGGYTF. In DNA, the CDR3 is TGTGCCAGCTCTCCCAGGGATTTCGGTGGTGGCTACACCTTC.

The chain uses TRBV7-3 and TRBJ2-1; D remains ambiguous. Germline V lookup: CDR1 SGHTA, CDR2 FQGTGA. V was pared by 3 bases and J by 0 bases, with 9 bases between. The CDR3 is 15 amino acids. Here the CDR3 reads CASSFVIGSYNEQFF. CDR3 nucleotides: TGTGCCAGCAGCTTCGTTATAGGCTCCTACAATGAGCAGTTCTTC.

The chain combines TRBV28 with TRBJ2-4; D is unresolved. V was shortened by 7 bases and J by 3 bases, with 13 bases between the two germline ends. The germline V gene encodes CDR1 MDHEN and CDR2 SYDVKM. The CDR3 extends over 14 amino acids. The CDR3 nucleotides read TGTGCCAGCAAAACCTACCTGGGCAAAAACATTCAGTACTTC. Translating gives CASKTYLGKNIQYF.

The chain is built from TRBV15 and TRBJ2-1; D may be TRBD1 (6 bases). CDR1 is LNHNV and CDR2 is YYDKDF in the germline V gene (reference sequence). The V gene lost 1 base and the J gene lost 5 bases, with 12 bases spanning the gap. This CDR3 has 15 residues. This CDR3 reads CATSRGGGFNNEQFF. Here the CDR3 DNA reads TGTGCCACCAGCAGAGGTGGGGGCTTCAACAATGAGCAGTTCTTC. The complete variable domain, with remaining parts taken from reference TRBV15 and TRBJ2-1, reads DAMVIQNPRYQVTQFGKPVTLSCSQTLNHNVMYWYQQKSSQAPKLLFHYYDKDFNNEADTPDNFQSRRPNTSFCFLDIRSPGLGDTAMYLCATSRGGGFNNEQFFGPGTRLTVL.

This rearrangement joins TRBV19 to TRBJ1-2; D possibly corresponds to TRBD1 (5 bases). Trimming pared 3 bases from V and 3 bases from J, leaving 8 bases between. The CDR3 extends over 13 amino acids. The germline gives CDR1 LNHDA, CDR2 SQIVND (reference sequence). The CDR3 region has the DNA TGTGCCAGTAGTATCCAGGGAGACTATGGCTACACCTTC. Protein: CASSIQGDYGYTF. Looking up the rest from reference TRBV19 and TRBJ1-2 gives the full variable domain: DGGITQSPKYLFRKEGQNVTLSCEQNLNHDAMYWYRQDPGQGLRLIYYSQIVNDFQKGDIAEGYSVSREKKESFPLTVTSAQKNPTAFYLCASSIQGDYGYTFGSGTRLTVV.

The V gene is TRBV28, the J gene TRBJ1-2; the D gene is possibly TRBD1 (6 bases). Germline CDR1 MDHEN, CDR2 SYDVKM. This CDR3 comprises 17 residues. V shed 3 bases and J shed 3 bases, with 20 bases lying between them. The CDR3 nucleotides are TGTGCCAGCAGTTTTCTCGGCTACAGGGCCGGCTACTATGGCTACACCTTC. Translation gives CASSFLGYRAGYYGYTF.

J is TRBJ2-3 and V is TRBV29-1; possible D gene TRBD2, 6 bases. CDR3 size: 11 residues. Trimming stripped 7 bases from V and 6 bases from J, with 11 bases between. Looked up from germline, CDR1 is SQVTM and CDR2 is ANQGSEA. CDR3 bases: TGCAGCGGGAGGGTTTCGGATACGCAGTATTTT. Residues: CSGRVSDTQYF.

This chain connects TRBV28 to TRBJ2-7, with a tentative D call TRBD1 (5 bases). CDR3 length: 14 amino acids. Germline loops: CDR1 MDHEN, CDR2 SYDVKM. Trimming took off 3 bases at V and 6 bases at J, with 15 bases between the two ends. CDR3 bases: TGTGCCAGCAGTTTTGCCCTCCGCCAGGGCGAGCAGTACTTC. Translation gives CASSFALRQGEQYF. The entire variable domain, with the rest obtained from reference TRBV28 and TRBJ2-7, is as follows: DVKVTQSSRYLVKRTGEKVFLECVQDMDHENMFWYRQDPGLGLRLIYFSYDVKMKEKGDIPEGYSVSREKKERFSLILESASTNQTSMYLCASSFALRQGEQYFGPGTRLTVT.

The chain joins TRBV7-2 to TRBJ2-1; 9 bases align to TRBD1. V trimming: 1 base; J trimming: 1 base; junction bases outside the gene matches: 5. The CDR3 extends over 17 amino acids. Looked up from germline, CDR1 is SGHTA and CDR2 is FQGNSA. CDR3 amino acids: CASSLEAGTGSYNEQFF. The CDR3 DNA sequence: TGTGCCAGCAGCTTAGAGGCAGGGACAGGGTCCTACAATGAGCAGTTCTTC.

The rearrangement links TRBV2 to TRBJ2-7; 8 nucleotides agree with TRBD1. Trimming took 6 bases from V and 4 from J; bases not matched to a gene: 8. Germline CDR1 and CDR2: SNHLY and FYNNEI. There are 14 residues in the CDR3. The CDR3 reads CASRKTGVRYEQYF. The CDR3 DNA reads TGTGCCAGCAGGAAGACAGGGGTTCGATACGAGCAGTACTTC.

This chain connects TRBV20-1 to TRBJ2-7; no clear D gene. CDR1 is DFQATT and CDR2 is SNEGSKA in the germline V gene (reference sequence). The CDR3 totals 11 residues. The germline V and J ends were trimmed by 3 bases and 2 bases, with 5 bases remaining between them. CDR3 sequence: CSARRTYEQYF. The CDR3 bases are TGCAGTGCTAGGAGGACCTACGAGCAGTACTTC.

The V and J genes are TRBV19 and TRBJ1-3, with 7 bases lining up with TRBD1. Trimming at V came to 3 bases and at J to 4 bases, leaving 3 bases not matched to a gene. The CDR3 spans 14 residues. The germline V gene encodes CDR1 LNHDA and CDR2 SQIVND (reference sequence). The CDR3 nucleotides are TGTGCCAGTAGTATCCCGGACAGGGGAAACACCATATATTTT. Its protein product is CASSIPDRGNTIYF. Drawing the rest from reference TRBV19 and TRBJ1-3, the complete variable domain is DGGITQSPKYLFRKEGQNVTLSCEQNLNHDAMYWYRQDPGQGLRLIYYSQIVNDFQKGDIAEGYSVSREKKESFPLTVTSAQKNPTAFYLCASSIPDRGNTIYFGEGSWLTVV.

V is TRBV2 and J is TRBJ1-5; D remains ambiguous. There are 15 residues in the CDR3. V lost 5 bases to trimming and J lost 2 bases, with 13 bases between them. In germline, CDR1 is SNHLY, CDR2 FYNNEI. The CDR3 reads CASSLRASGNQPQHF. The CDR3 DNA reads TGTGCCAGCAGTCTCCGGGCCTCTGGCAATCAGCCCCAGCATTTT. Combining the CDR3 with reference TRBV2 and TRBJ1-5 gives the whole variable domain EPEVTQTPSHQVTQMGQEVILRCVPISNHLYFYWYRQILGQKVEFLVSFYNNEISEKSEIFDDQFSVERPDGSNFTLKIRSTKLEDSAMYFCASSLRASGNQPQHFGDGTRLSIL.

The chain recombines TRBV5-5 with TRBJ2-7; 9 bases agree with TRBD2. The germline gives CDR1 SGHKS, CDR2 YYEKEE (reference sequence). The CDR3 contains 16 residues. V was clipped by 0 bases and J by 5 bases; unmatched bases: 9. The CDR3 DNA follows: TGTGCCAGCAGCTTGGAGTCCCGTAGCGGGAGCCACGAGCAGTACTTC. Translated, it gives CASSLESRSGSHEQYF.

The chain is built from TRBV19 and TRBJ2-3, with D perhaps matching TRBD2 (6 bases). Germline lookup yields CDR1 LNHDA and CDR2 SQIVND (reference sequence). V lost 6 bases and J 0 bases, leaving 10 bases between the germline ends. The CDR3 loop spans 14 amino acids. CDR3 residues: CASRTGLSTDTQYF. Written as DNA, the CDR3 is TGTGCCAGTAGAACGGGACTGAGCACAGATACGCAGTATTTT.

The chain carries TRBV4-1 and TRBJ1-2; the D is unclear. The CDR3 sequence is 16 residues long. V was clipped by 1 base and J by 0 bases, with 12 bases between them. Germline CDR1 is MGHRA and CDR2 is YSYEKL. The CDR3: CASSQVSRTSNYGYTF. CDR3 DNA sequence: TGCGCCAGCAGCCAAGTTTCCAGGACCTCTAACTATGGCTACACCTTC.

This clone appeared once. J is TRBJ2-7 and V is TRBV28, with 15 positions matching TRBD2. CDR1 MDHEN and CDR2 SYDVKM come from the germline V gene. With 6 bases clipped from V and 5 bases from J, the junction kept 11 bases outside the gene matches. This CDR3 region has 17 residues. CDR3: CASSPYAGLAGGNEQYF. The CDR3 nucleotides are TGTGCCAGCAGCCCTTACGCGGGACTAGCGGGGGGAAACGAGCAGTACTTC.

The V call is TRBV10-1, the J call TRBJ2-3, with 7 bases aligning to TRBD2. This CDR3 has 13 amino acids. Germline V lookup: CDR1 WNHNN, CDR2 SYGVQD (reference sequence). Unmatched junction bases numbered 6, after V lost 8 bases and J lost 4 bases. CDR3 DNA: TGCGCCAGCGGGGAGACTAGCCCAGATACGCAGTATTTT. Its protein is CASGETSPDTQYF.

CDR3: CASSLGPSGGGYEQYF. CDR3 DNA: TGTGCCAGCAGCTTGGGCCCTAGCGGAGGGGGCTACGAGCAGTACTTC. The rearrangement uses TRBV7-3 and TRBJ2-7; tentative D call: TRBD2 (7 bases). V was trimmed by 3 bases and J by 3 bases, leaving 18 bases between them. This CDR3 region has 16 residues. Germline assignment: CDR1 SGHTA and CDR2 FQGTGA.

Only one count was recorded for this clone. The CDR3 nucleotides read TGTGCCAGCAGCTTAAATTTCAGGACAACTAATGAAAAACTGTTTTTT. Translating gives CASSLNFRTTNEKLFF. The chain employs TRBV7-9 and TRBJ1-4; no reliable D call. CDR1 is SEHNR, CDR2 FQNEAQ, per germline (reference sequence). V was pared by 2 bases and J by 0 bases, with 10 bases between. The CDR3 covers 16 residues.

There are a few counts of this clone. The J gene is TRBJ1-2, the V gene TRBV2; D is uncertain. The CDR3 spans 13 residues. Germline CDR1 reads SNHLY; CDR2 reads FYNNEI. The germline V and J ends were trimmed by 7 bases and 5 bases, with 14 bases remaining between them. The CDR3 is CASIRQEIYGYTF. In nucleotides, the CDR3 is TGTGCCAGCATCCGGCAGGAGATTTATGGCTACACCTTC.

The V gene is TRBV5-5, the J gene TRBJ1-1, with a possible D match to TRBD1 (6 bases). CDR1 and CDR2 from the germline V gene are SGHKS and YYEKEE (reference sequence). CDR3 size: 13 residues. Deletions cut 2 bases from V and 2 bases from J, with 7 bases between. CDR3 sequence reads: CASSFGGNTEAFF. In DNA, the CDR3 is TGTGCCAGCAGCTTCGGGGGCAACACTGAAGCTTTCTTT.

This clone was found once. The gene calls are TRBV30 and TRBJ1-2, with 9 bases that match TRBD1. V shed 8 bases and J 5 bases; nucleotides not matched to a gene: 9. The CDR3 loop spans 13 amino acids. CDR1 GTSNPN and CDR2 SVGIG come from the germline V gene (reference sequence). Written as DNA, the CDR3 is TGTGCCCGGGACAGGGAGGCGGGGTATGGCTACACCTTC. Protein sequence: CARDREAGYGYTF.

This clone turned up a few times. The rearrangement links TRBV7-6 to TRBJ2-7; 11 nucleotides agree with TRBD2. This CDR3 has 17 amino acids. The germline CDR1 and CDR2 sequences are SGHVS and FNYEAQ. Germline trimming cut 4 bases from V and 1 base from J; bases unmatched to any gene: 9. The CDR3 DNA sequence: TGTGCCAGCAGCTCCCTCGGGTTAGCGGGAGGGTCCTACGAGCAGTACTTC. It yields the protein CASSSLGLAGGSYEQYF. Complete variable domain (other parts from reference TRBV7-6 and TRBJ2-7): GAGVSQSPRYKVTKRGQDVALRCDPISGHVSLYWYRQALGQGPEFLTYFNYEAQQDKSGLPNDRFSAERPEGSISTLTIQRTEQRDSAMYRCASSSLGLAGGSYEQYFGPGTRLTVT.

In its sample, this clone was seen a few times. The chain recombines TRBV7-8 with TRBJ1-4; D remains unclear. V lost 5 bases to trimming and J lost 4 bases, with 17 bases between them. The CDR3 loop spans 16 amino acids. CDR1 is SGHVS, CDR2 FQNEAQ, per germline. The CDR3 loop reads CASSPPRLVLNEKLFF. The CDR3, as DNA: TGTGCCAGCAGCCCCCCCAGACTGGTACTTAATGAAAAACTGTTTTTT.

This clone was observed a few times. This sequence joins TRBV5-1 and TRBJ2-1; 7 bases are a match to TRBD2. The germline gives CDR1 SGHRS, CDR2 YFSETQ. CDR3 length: 16 amino acids. V dropped 4 bases and J dropped 4; count of bases not matched to a gene: 11. The CDR3 DNA sequence: TGCGCCAGCAGCGCCTCTCGCCTAGCGGAATACAATGAGCAGTTCTTC. This translates into CASSASRLAEYNEQFF.

This clone was observed a few times. The chain couples TRBV7-2 to TRBJ1-6, with D maybe TRBD1 (5 bases). This CDR3 comprises 16 residues. Trimming stripped 1 base from V and 0 bases from J, with 7 bases between. CDR1 is SGHTA and CDR2 is FQGNSA in the germline V gene. CDR3 nucleotides: TGTGCCAGCAGCTTAGTGGGGGGCTCCTATAATTCACCCCTCCACTTT. Translating it yields CASSLVGGSYNSPLHF. The full variable domain, its missing parts supplied by reference TRBV7-2 and TRBJ1-6, is GAGVSQSPSNKVTEKGKDVELRCDPISGHTALYWYRQSLGQGLEFLIYFQGNSAPDKSGLPSDRFSAERTGGSVSTLTIQRTQQEDSAVYLCASSLVGGSYNSPLHFGNGTRLTVT.

This rearrangement joins TRBV7-3 to TRBJ1-5, with 7 bases matching TRBD1. The V and J ends lost 0 bases and 4 bases, in that order; junction bases with no gene match: 3. CDR3 length equals 15 residues. Germline V gene lookup returns CDR1 SGHTA and CDR2 FQGTGA. CDR3 amino acids: CASSLTGGRNQPQHF. In DNA form, the CDR3 reads TGTGCCAGCAGCTTAACAGGGGGCAGAAATCAGCCCCAGCATTTT.

This clone was detected only once. The chain employs TRBV10-3 and TRBJ2-7, with 9 positions matching TRBD1. With V trimmed by 6 bases and J by 4 bases, 4 bases remained unmatched. The length of the CDR3 is 13 residues. Looked up from germline, CDR1 is ENHRY and CDR2 is SYGVKD. For the CDR3, the DNA is TGTGCCATCAGGTCGGGACAGGGTTACGAGCAGTACTTC. Its protein product is CAIRSGQGYEQYF.